This T cell receptor beta chain was recorded in a study of T cell responses to AZD1222 COVID-19 vaccine. Clones were read by immunoSEQ multiplex PCR, and TCRdb kept only the in-frame ones, dropping some. The sample has 100,000 to 150,000 clones, roughly 88% seen once; the top ten hold about 27%. Germline trimming cut 1 base from V and 6 bases from J; bases unmatched to any gene: 9. Germline assignment: CDR1 LGHNA and CDR2 YSLEER. This CDR3 spans 15 amino acids. The sample here was peripheral blood, taken 28 days after the second AZD1222 dose. The TCR was taken from an adult who received the AZD1222 COVID-19 vaccine. The V call is TRBV4-3, the J call TRBJ2-7; 7 bases map to TRBD1. The CDR3: CASSQVSTGTAEQYF. The CDR3 DNA reads TGCGCCAGCAGCCAAGTTTCGACAGGGACGGCCGAGCAGTACTTC.